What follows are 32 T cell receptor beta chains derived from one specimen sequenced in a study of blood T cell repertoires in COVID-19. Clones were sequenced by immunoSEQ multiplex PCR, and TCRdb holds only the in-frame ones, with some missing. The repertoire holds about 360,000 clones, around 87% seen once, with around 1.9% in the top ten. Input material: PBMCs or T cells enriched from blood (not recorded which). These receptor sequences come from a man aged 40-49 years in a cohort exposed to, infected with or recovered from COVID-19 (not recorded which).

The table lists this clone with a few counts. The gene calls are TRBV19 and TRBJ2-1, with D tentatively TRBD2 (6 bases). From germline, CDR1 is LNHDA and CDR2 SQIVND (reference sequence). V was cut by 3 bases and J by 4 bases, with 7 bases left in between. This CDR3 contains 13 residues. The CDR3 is CASSMGRYNEQFF. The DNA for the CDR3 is TGTGCCAGTAGTATGGGGAGGTACAATGAGCAGTTCTTC.

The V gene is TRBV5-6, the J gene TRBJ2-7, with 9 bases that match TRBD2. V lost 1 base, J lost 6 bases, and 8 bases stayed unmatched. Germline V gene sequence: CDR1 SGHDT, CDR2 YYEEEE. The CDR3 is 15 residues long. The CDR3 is CASSLLAGGPGEQYF. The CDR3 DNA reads TGTGCCAGCAGCTTGTTGGCGGGAGGGCCGGGCGAGCAGTACTTC.

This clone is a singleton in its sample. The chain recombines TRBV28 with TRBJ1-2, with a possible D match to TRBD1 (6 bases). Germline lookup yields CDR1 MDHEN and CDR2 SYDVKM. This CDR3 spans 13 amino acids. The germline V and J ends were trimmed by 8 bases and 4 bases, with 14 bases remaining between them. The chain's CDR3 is CASLSGTPYGYTF. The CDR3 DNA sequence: TGTGCCAGCCTGTCGGGGACACCCTATGGCTACACCTTC.

The DNA of the CDR3 is TGTGCCAGCAGCCTAGACGATTACGAGCAGTACTTC. Its translation: CASSLDDYEQYF. The chain carries TRBV5-4 and TRBJ2-7; no clear D gene. CDR1 is SGHNT and CDR2 is YYREEE in the germline V gene (reference sequence). The CDR3 runs 12 residues. The V end lost 4 bases, the J end lost 4 bases, and 9 bases lay between the germline ends.

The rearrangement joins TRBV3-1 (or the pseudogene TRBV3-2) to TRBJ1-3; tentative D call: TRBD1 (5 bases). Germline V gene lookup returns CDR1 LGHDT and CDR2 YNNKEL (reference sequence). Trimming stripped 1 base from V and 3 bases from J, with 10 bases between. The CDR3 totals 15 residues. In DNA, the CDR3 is TGTGCCAGCAGCCAAGCGTCCCAGGGTGGAAACACCATATATTTT. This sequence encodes CASSQASQGGNTIYF.

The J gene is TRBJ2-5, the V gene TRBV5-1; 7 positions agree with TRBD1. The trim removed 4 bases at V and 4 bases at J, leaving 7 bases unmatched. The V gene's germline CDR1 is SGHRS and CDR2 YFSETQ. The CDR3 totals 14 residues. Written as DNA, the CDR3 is TGCGCCAGCAGCCCCTCGACAGGGCGAGAGACCCAGTACTTC. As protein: CASSPSTGRETQYF. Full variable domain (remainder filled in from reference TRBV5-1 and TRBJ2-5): KAGVTQTPRYLIKTRGQQVTLSCSPISGHRSVSWYQQTPGQGLQFLFEYFSETQRNKGNFPGRFSGRQFSNSRSEMNVSTLELGDSALYLCASSPSTGRETQYFGPGTRLLVL.

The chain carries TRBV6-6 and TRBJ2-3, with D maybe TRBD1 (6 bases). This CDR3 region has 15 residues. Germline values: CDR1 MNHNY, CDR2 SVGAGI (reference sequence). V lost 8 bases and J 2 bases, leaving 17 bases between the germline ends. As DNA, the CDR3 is TGTGCCAGCCGACAGAACCGGGACACCACAGATACGCAGTATTTT. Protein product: CASRQNRDTTDTQYF.

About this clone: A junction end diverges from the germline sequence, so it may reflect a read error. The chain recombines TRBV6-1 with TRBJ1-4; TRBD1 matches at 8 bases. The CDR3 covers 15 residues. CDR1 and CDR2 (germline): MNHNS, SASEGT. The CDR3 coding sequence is TGTGCCAGCAGGGAAGACCAGGGGGCGGGTGAAAAACTGTTTTTT. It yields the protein CASREDQGAGEKLFF.

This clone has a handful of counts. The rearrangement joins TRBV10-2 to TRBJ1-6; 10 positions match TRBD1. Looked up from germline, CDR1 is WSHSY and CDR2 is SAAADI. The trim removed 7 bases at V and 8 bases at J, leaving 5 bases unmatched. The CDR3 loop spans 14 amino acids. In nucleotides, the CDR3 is TGCGCCAGCATGCCGGGACAGGGGTATTCACCCCTCCACTTT. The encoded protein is CASMPGQGYSPLHF.

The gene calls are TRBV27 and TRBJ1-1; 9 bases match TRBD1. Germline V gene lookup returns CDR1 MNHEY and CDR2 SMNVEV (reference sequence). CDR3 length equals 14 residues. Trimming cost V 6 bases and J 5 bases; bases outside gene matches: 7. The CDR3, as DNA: TGTGCCAGCAGGGCAGGACAGGGGTGGACTGAAGCTTTCTTT. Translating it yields CASRAGQGWTEAFF.

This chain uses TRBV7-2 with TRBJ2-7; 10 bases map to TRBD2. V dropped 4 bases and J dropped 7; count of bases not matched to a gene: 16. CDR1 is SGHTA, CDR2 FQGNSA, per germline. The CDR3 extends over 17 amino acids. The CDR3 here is CASSSLAGVLRLSEQYF. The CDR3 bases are TGTGCCAGCAGCTCGCTAGCGGGAGTGCTACGTTTGAGTGAGCAGTACTTC.

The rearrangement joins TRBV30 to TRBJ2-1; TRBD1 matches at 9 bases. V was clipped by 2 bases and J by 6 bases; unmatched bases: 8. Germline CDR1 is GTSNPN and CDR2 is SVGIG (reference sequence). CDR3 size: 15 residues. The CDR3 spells CAWSIRDRAFNEQFF. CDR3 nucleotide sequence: TGTGCCTGGAGTATCCGGGACAGGGCCTTCAATGAGCAGTTCTTC.

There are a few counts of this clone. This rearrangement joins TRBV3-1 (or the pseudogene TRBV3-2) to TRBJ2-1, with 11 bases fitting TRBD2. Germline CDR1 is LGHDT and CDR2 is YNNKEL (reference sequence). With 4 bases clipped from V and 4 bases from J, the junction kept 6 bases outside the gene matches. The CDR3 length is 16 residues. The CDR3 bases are TGTGCCAGCAGCCGAGAACTAGCGGGAGAATACAATGAGCAGTTCTTC. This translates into CASSRELAGEYNEQFF.

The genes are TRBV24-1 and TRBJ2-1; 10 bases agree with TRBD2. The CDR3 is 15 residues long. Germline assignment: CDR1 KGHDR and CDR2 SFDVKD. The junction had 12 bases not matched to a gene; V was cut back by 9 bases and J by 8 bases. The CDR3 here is CATGTGSSGSDEQFF. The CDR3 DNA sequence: TGTGCCACCGGAACAGGGTCTAGCGGGAGCGATGAGCAGTTCTTC.

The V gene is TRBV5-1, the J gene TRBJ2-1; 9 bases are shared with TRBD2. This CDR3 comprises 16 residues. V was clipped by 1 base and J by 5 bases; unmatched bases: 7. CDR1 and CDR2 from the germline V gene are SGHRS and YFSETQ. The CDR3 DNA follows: TGCGCCAGCAGCTTGAGTAAGACTAGCGGAGACAATGAGCAGTTCTTC. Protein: CASSLSKTSGDNEQFF.

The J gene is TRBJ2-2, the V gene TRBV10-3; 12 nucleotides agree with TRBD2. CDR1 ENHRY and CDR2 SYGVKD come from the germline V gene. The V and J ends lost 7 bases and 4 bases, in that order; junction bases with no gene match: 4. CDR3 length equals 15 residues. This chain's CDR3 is CAINSLAGGTGELFF. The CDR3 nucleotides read TGTGCCATCAACTCACTAGCGGGAGGCACCGGGGAGCTGTTTTTT.

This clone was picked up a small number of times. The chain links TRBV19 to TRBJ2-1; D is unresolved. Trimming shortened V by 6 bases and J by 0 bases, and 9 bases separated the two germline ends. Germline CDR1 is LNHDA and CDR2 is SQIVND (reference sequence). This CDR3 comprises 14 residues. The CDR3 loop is CASSWRSSYNEQFF. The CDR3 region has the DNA TGTGCCAGTAGCTGGCGGAGCTCCTACAATGAGCAGTTCTTC.

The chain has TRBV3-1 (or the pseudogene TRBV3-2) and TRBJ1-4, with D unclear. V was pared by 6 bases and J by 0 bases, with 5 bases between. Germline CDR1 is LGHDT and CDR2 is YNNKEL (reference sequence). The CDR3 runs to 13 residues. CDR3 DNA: TGTGCCAGCAGGGCAGCAACTAATGAAAAACTGTTTTTT. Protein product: CASRAATNEKLFF.

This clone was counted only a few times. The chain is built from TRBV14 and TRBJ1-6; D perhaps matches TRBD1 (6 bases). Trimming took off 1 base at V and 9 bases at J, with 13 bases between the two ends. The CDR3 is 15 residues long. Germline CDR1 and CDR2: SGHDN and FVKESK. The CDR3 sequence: CASSQGQAETSPLHF. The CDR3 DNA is TGTGCCAGCAGCCAAGGACAGGCGGAAACTTCACCCCTCCACTTT.

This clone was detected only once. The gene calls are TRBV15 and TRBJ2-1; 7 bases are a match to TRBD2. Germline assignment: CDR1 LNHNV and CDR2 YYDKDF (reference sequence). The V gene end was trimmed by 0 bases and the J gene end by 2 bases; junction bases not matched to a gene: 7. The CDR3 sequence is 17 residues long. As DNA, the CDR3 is TGTGCCACCAGCAGAGATCTGGCGGGAGATCCCTACAATGAGCAGTTCTTC. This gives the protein CATSRDLAGDPYNEQFF.

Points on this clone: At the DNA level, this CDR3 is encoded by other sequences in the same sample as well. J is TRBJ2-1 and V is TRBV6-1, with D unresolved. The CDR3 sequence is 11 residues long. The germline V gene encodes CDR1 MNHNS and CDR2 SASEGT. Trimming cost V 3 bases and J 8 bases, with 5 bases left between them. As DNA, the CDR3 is TGTGCCAGCAGTGACCGTCATGAGCAGTTCTTC. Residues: CASSDRHEQFF.

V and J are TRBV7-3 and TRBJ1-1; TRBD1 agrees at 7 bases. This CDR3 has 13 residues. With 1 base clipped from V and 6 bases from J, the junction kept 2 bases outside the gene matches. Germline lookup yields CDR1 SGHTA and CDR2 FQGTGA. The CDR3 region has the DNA TGTGCCAGCAGCTTAAAGGGGGCGGCTGAAGCTTTCTTT. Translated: CASSLKGAAEAFF. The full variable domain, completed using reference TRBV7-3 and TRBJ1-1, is GAGVSQTPSNKVTEKGKYVELRCDPISGHTALYWYRQSLGQGPEFLIYFQGTGAADDSGLPNDRFFAVRPEGSVSTLKIQRTERGDSAVYLCASSLKGAAEAFFGQGTRLTVV.

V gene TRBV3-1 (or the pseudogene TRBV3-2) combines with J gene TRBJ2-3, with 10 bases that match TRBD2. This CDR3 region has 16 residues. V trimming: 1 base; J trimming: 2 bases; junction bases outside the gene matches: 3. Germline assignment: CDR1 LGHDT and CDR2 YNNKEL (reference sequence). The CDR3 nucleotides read TGTGCCAGCAGCCAAGTAGCGGGAGGCACCACAGATACGCAGTATTTT. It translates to CASSQVAGGTTDTQYF.

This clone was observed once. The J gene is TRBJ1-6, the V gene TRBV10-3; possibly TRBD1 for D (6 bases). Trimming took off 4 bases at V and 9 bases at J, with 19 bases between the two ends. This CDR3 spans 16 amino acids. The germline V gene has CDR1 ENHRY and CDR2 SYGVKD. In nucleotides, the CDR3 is TGTGCCATCAGTGTAGGGGACAAAGAAATGGGTTCACCCCTCCACTTT. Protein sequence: CAISVGDKEMGSPLHF.

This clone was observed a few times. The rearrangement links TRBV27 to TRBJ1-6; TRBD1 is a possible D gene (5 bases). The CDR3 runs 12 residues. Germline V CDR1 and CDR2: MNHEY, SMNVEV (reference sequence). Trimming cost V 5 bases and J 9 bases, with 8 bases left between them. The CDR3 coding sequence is TGTGCCAGCAGTCCCGGGGGTTCACCCCTCCACTTT. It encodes CASSPGGSPLHF.

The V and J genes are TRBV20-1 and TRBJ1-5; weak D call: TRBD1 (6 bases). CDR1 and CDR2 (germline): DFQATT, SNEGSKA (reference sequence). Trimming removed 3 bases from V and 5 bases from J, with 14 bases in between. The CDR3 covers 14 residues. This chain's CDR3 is CSASRDTGHQPQHF. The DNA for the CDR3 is TGCAGTGCTAGTCGGGACACCGGCCATCAGCCCCAGCATTTT.

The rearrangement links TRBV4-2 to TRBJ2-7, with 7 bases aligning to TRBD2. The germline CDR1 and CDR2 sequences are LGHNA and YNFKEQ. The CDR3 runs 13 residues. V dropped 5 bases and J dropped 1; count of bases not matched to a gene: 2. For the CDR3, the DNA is TGTGCCAGCAGCGTCGGGGGGTCCTACGAGCAGTACTTC. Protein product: CASSVGGSYEQYF.

CDR3 DNA: TGTGCCAGCAGCCCTAAGGCCGGGTTCTACGAGCAGTACTTC. Amino acid sequence: CASSPKAGFYEQYF. This chain joins TRBV7-9 and TRBJ2-7; D gene uncertain. Germline assignment: CDR1 SEHNR and CDR2 FQNEAQ (reference sequence). V was clipped by 5 bases and J by 3 bases, with 14 bases between them. The CDR3 spans 14 residues.

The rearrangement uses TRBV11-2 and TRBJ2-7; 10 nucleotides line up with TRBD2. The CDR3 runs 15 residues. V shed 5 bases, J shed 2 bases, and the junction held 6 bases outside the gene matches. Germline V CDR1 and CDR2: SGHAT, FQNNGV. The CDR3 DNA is TGTGCCAGCAGCCCGCAAACTAGCGGGGCCTACGAGCAGTACTTC. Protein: CASSPQTSGAYEQYF.

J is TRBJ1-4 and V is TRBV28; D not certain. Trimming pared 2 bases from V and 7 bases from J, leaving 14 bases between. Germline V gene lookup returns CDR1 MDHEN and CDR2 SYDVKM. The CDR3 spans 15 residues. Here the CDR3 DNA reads TGTGCCAGCAGTTTAATAACACCTCGGAGTGAAAAACTGTTTTTT. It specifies CASSLITPRSEKLFF.

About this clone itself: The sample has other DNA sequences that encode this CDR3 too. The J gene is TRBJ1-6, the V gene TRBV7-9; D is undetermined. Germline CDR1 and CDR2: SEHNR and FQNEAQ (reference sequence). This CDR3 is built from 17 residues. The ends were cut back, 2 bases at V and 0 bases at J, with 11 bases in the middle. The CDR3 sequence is CASSLRGQSSYNSPLHF. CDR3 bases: TGTGCCAGCAGCTTACGAGGGCAAAGCTCCTATAATTCACCCCTCCACTTT.

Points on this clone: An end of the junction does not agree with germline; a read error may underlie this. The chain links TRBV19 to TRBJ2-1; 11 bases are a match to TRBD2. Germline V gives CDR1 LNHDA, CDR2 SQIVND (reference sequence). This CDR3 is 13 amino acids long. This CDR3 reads CASSIGLAGGPIF. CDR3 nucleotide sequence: TGTGCCAGTAGTATAGGTCTAGCGGGAGGTCCAATCTTC. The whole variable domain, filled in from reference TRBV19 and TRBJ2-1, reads DGGITQSPKYLFRKEGQNVTLSCEQNLNHDAMYWYRQDPGQGLRLIYYSQIVNDFQKGDIAEGYSVSREKKESFPLTVTSAQKNPTAFYLCASSIGLAGGPIFGPGTRLTVL.